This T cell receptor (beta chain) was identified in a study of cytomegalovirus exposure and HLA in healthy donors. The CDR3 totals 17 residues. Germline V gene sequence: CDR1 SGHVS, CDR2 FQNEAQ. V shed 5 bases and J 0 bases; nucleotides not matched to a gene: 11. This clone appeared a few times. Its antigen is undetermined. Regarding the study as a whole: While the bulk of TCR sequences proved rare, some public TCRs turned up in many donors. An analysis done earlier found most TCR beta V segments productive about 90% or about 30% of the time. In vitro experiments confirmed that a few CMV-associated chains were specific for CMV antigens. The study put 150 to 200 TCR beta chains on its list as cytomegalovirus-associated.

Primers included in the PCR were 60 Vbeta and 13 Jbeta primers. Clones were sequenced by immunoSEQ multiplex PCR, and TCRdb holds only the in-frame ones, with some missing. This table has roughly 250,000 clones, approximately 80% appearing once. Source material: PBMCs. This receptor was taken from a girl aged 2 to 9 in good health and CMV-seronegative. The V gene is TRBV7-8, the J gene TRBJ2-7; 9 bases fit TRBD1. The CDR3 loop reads CASSRTPGQGSSYEQYF. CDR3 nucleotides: TGTGCCAGCAGCCGCACACCGGGACAGGGAAGCTCCTACGAGCAGTACTTC.